In this sample, the clone carrying this T cell receptor beta chain is medium-sized. What it recognizes is unknown. This sample was taken from a study of HIV-infected patients and healthy controls. Findings of the study overall: HIV-infected repertoires had significantly higher mean Gini indices than controls, possibly reflecting oligoclonality. Size-matched repertoire data failed to replicate the apparent Gini index recovery after therapy in HIV-infected patients.

All unsorted peripheral T cells were captured because whole blood was used without fractionation. The RNA source was a 2.5 ml peripheral blood draw. 400 to 550 ng RNA was reverse transcribed with alpha and beta constant-region primers. Using multiplexing indices, alpha and beta chain libraries were generated apart by chain-specific third strand synthesis. From the 5' RACE reads, TCRdb called clonotypes with MiXCR, one entry per CDR3 protein. This repertoire shows 10,000 to 12,000 distinct CDR3 sequences, over 7.5% found once; its top ten account for 5% to 6.5%. The ends were cut back, 8 bases at V and 9 bases at J, with 11 bases in the middle. CDR1 is ENHRY and CDR2 is SYGVKD in the germline V gene. CDR3 length: 11 amino acids.

The sequenced sample was blood. The clonotype originates from an adult in good health. This chain connects TRBV10-3 to TRBJ2-1; D uncertain. The CDR3: CAILVGGEQFF. As DNA, the CDR3 is TGTGCCATCCTGGTGGGTGGTGAGCAGTTCTTC.